Listed below are T cell receptor beta chains from one sample, sequenced in a study of blood T cell repertoires in COVID-19. Data came from immunoSEQ multiplex PCR; TCRdb stores just in-frame clones and leaves some out. The data show 300,000 or so clones, 85% seen once. The sequenced material came from peripheral blood. The receptors derive from a woman aged 45-65 years with active or convalescent COVID-19. Each CDR3 is given with its conserved first and last residue. D genes are given only for firm matches. For some rows the clone size is stated as once, few or many, or as a class when expanded; others skip it.

D: TRBD2; V: TRBV7-2; J: TRBJ2-5; size: -; DNA: TGTGCCAGCAGCTTGAGTTGGCTAGCGGGAGATCTGGGACAAGAGACCCAGTACTTC; CDR3: CASSLSWLAGDLGQETQYF
D: -; V: TRBV6-5; J: TRBJ2-3; size: -; DNA: TGTGCCAGCAGTACCATGATACAGGGTCAGTCGCAGTATTTT; CDR3: CASSTMIQGQSQYF
D: -; V: TRBV21-1; J: TRBJ1-2; size: -; DNA: TGTGCCAGCAGCAAAGATAAACAGGGATGCTATGGCTACACCTTC; CDR3: CASSKDKQGCYGYTF
D: -; V: TRBV4-2; J: TRBJ2-1; size: -; DNA: TGTGCCAGCAGCCAAGATTTCCTCAATGAGCAGTTCTTC; CDR3: CASSQDFLNEQFF
D: -; V: TRBV28; J: TRBJ2-7; size: once; DNA: TGTGCCAGCAGTTTACCCCCAGTCTACGAGCAGTACTTC; CDR3: CASSLPPVYEQYF
D: TRBD2; V: TRBV2; J: TRBJ2-1; size: once; DNA: TGTGCCAGCAGAGGACTAGCGGGGGACAATGAGCAGTTCTTC; CDR3: CASRGLAGDNEQFF
D: -; V: TRBV27; J: TRBJ1-1; size: -; DNA: TGTGCCAGCAGTTTAAGTAATCGCGGAACTGAAGCTTTCTTT; CDR3: CASSLSNRGTEAFF
D: -; V: TRBV11-2; J: TRBJ2-2; size: -; DNA: TGTGCCAGCAGTCCCACCCTGGGGCCATCGGCCGGGGAGCTGTTTTTT; CDR3: CASSPTLGPSAGELFF
D: -; V: TRBV10-3; J: TRBJ1-2; size: -; DNA: TGTGCCATCAGTAGGGAGAACTATGGCTACACCTTC; CDR3: CAISRENYGYTF
D: -; V: TRBV19; J: TRBJ1-5; size: many; DNA: TGTGCCAGTAGTATAGAGGCAGAGTCTAGCCAGCCCCAGCATTTT; CDR3: CASSIEAESSQPQHF
D: TRBD1; V: TRBV10-3; J: TRBJ1-2; size: -; DNA: TGTGCCATCAGTCCAGGGGGGAACTATGGCTACACCTTC; CDR3: CAISPGGNYGYTF
D: -; V: TRBV5-8; J: TRBJ2-7; size: -; DNA: TGTGCCAGCAGCTTGTCCAACTACGAGCAGTACTTC; CDR3: CASSLSNYEQYF
D: -; V: TRBV7-9; J: TRBJ1-1; size: -; DNA: TGTGCCAGCAGCCCACGCTGGGCGGGGGGCACTGAAGCTTTCTTT; CDR3: CASSPRWAGGTEAFF
D: -; V: TRBV19; J: TRBJ2-2; size: -; DNA: TGTGCCAGTAAAGACTTCTTCCGTGCGAACACCGGGGAGCTGTTTTTT; CDR3: CASKDFFRANTGELFF
D: TRBD1; V: TRBV30; J: TRBJ1-2; size: -; DNA: TGTGCCTGGAACCAGGGGGCTGGTGGCTACACCTTC; CDR3: CAWNQGAGGYTF
D: -; V: TRBV7-8; J: TRBJ2-2; size: -; DNA: TGTGCCAGCAGCTTGATCGGCGGAGCGAACACCGGGGAGCTGTTTTTT; CDR3: CASSLIGGANTGELFF
D: TRBD1; V: TRBV25-1; J: TRBJ1-2; size: -; DNA: TGTGCCAGCAGTGGGGACAGGGGGGAGGTTGGCTACACCTTC; CDR3: CASSGDRGEVGYTF
D: -; V: TRBV11-2; J: TRBJ2-1; size: few; DNA: TGTGCCAGCACCAGGGGCAGGGGCGGTTTTAGCTCCTACAATGAGCAGTTCTTC; CDR3: CASTRGRGGFSSYNEQFF
D: -; V: TRBV13; J: TRBJ2-7; size: -; DNA: TGTGCCAGCAGCTTCCCGGGACTCGGCGAGTACGAGCAGTACTTC; CDR3: CASSFPGLGEYEQYF
D: -; V: TRBV7-8; J: TRBJ1-6; size: -; DNA: TGTGCCAGCAGCACCGGGGTAGGGACTACTAATTCACCCCTCCACTTT; CDR3: CASSTGVGTTNSPLHF
D: TRBD2; V: TRBV5-1; J: TRBJ2-1; size: -; DNA: TGCGCCAGCAGCTTGGGACTAGCGGGGATCAATGAGCAGTTCTTC; CDR3: CASSLGLAGINEQFF
D: -; V: TRBV29-1; J: TRBJ1-3; size: -; DNA: TGCAGCGCGACATTATCCTCTGGAAACACCATATATTTT; CDR3: CSATLSSGNTIYF
D: TRBD2; V: TRBV7-8; J: TRBJ2-7; size: -; DNA: TGTGCCAGCAGCTTACCTTCCCTAGCGGGAGGCCGATACGAGCAGTACTTC; CDR3: CASSLPSLAGGRYEQYF
D: TRBD2; V: TRBV6-5; J: TRBJ2-3; size: -; DNA: TGTGCCAGCAGTTACCGACTAGCGGGAGTATCGGATACGCAGTATTTT; CDR3: CASSYRLAGVSDTQYF
D: -; V: TRBV5-1; J: TRBJ2-1; size: -; DNA: TGCGCCAGCAGCTTGGGGCAGGGGTCCCACAATGAGCAGTTCTTC; CDR3: CASSLGQGSHNEQFF
D: -; V: TRBV19; J: TRBJ1-6; size: -; DNA: TGTGCCAGTACAAGGACAGAGAATTCACCCCTCCACTTT; CDR3: CASTRTENSPLHF
D: TRBD2; V: TRBV28; J: TRBJ2-3; size: -; DNA: TGTGCCAGCAGTTTTTTCAGCGGGAGGGCAGGAGATACGCAGTATTTT; CDR3: CASSFFSGRAGDTQYF
D: -; V: TRBV12-3/TRBV12-4; J: TRBJ1-1; size: -; DNA: TGTGCCAGCAGCCTAAGGGAGGGCACTGAAGCTTTCTTT; CDR3: CASSLREGTEAFF
D: -; V: TRBV5-1; J: TRBJ2-6; size: -; DNA: TGCGCCAGCAGCTTACTAGGAGGTGGGGCCAACGTCCTGACTTTC; CDR3: CASSLLGGGANVLTF
D: TRBD2; V: TRBV30; J: TRBJ2-7; size: -; DNA: TGTGCCTGGAGTGCCGGGACTAGTGTGTCTTACGAGCAGTACTTC; CDR3: CAWSAGTSVSYEQYF
D: -; V: TRBV2; J: TRBJ1-5; size: -; DNA: TGTGCCAGCAGGGGCGAGGGTCAGCCCCAGCATTTT; CDR3: CASRGEGQPQHF
D: -; V: TRBV30; J: TRBJ2-7; size: -; DNA: TGTGCCTGGAGTGCCCCGACGAGGTCCTACGAGCAGTACTTC; CDR3: CAWSAPTRSYEQYF
D: TRBD2; V: TRBV5-1; J: TRBJ2-4; size: -; DNA: TGCGCCAGCAGCCGGCCCGTAGCGGGTTTACCCCTAGCCAAAAACATTCAGTACTTC; CDR3: CASSRPVAGLPLAKNIQYF
D: -; V: TRBV12-2; J: TRBJ2-5; size: -; DNA: TGTGCAAGTCGCTTAGAGTCCGCGACTAGCGGGAGGGGGGGCCAAGAGACCCAGTACTTC; CDR3: CASRLESATSGRGGQETQYF
D: -; V: TRBV10-2; J: TRBJ2-2; size: -; DNA: TGCGCCAGCACCGGACGGGAGACATTTACCGGGGAGCTGTTTTTT; CDR3: CASTGRETFTGELFF
D: -; V: TRBV27; J: TRBJ1-6; size: -; DNA: TGTGCCAGCAGTTCCCCGCCCCGGTCACCCCTCCACTTT; CDR3: CASSSPPRSPLHF
D: -; V: TRBV6-1; J: TRBJ2-3; size: -; DNA: TGTGCCAGCAGTGAATGGAGGGGCAGTACAGATACGCAGTATTTT; CDR3: CASSEWRGSTDTQYF
D: -; V: TRBV2; J: TRBJ2-5; size: -; DNA: TGTGCCAACGGACAGAACTACCAAGAGACCCAGTACTTC; CDR3: CANGQNYQETQYF
D: -; V: TRBV2; J: TRBJ1-3; size: once; DNA: TGTGCCAGCCGAGGGGGATCCCCTGGAAACACCATATATTTT; CDR3: CASRGGSPGNTIYF
D: TRBD1; V: TRBV6-5; J: TRBJ1-1; size: -; DNA: TGTGCCAGCAGTTACGGGGGGACAGTTGGGACTGAAGCTTTCTTT; CDR3: CASSYGGTVGTEAFF
D: TRBD2; V: TRBV28; J: TRBJ2-1; size: -; DNA: TGTGCCAGCAGTTTTAGACTAGCGGTATTTGCTAGCGATGAGCAGTTCTTC; CDR3: CASSFRLAVFASDEQFF
D: TRBD1; V: TRBV30; J: TRBJ1-5; size: few; DNA: TGTGCCTGCTCAGACAGGGGCAATCAGCCCCAGCATTTT; CDR3: CACSDRGNQPQHF